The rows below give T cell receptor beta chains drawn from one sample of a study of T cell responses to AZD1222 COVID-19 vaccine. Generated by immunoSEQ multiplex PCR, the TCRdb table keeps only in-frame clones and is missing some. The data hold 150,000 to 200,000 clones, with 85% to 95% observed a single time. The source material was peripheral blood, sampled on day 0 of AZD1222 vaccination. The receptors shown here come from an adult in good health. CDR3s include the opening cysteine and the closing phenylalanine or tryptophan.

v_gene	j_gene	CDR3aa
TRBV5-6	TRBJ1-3	CASSSSYSGNTIYF
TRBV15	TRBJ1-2	CATSRDMSVGWFSYGYTF
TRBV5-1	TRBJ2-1	CASSLAEPNEQFF
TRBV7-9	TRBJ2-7	CASSLSLRRPYEQYF
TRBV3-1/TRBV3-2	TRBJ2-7	CASSQVLSEQYF
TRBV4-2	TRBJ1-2	CASSQSDYGYTF
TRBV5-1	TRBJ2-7	CASSNGQGASYEQYF
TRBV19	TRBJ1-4	CASRNRETNEKLFF
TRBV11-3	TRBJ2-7	CASSVRSGISYEQYF
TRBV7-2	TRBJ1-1	CASILGGRGVVVGTEAFF
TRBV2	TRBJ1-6	CASSDSLGALHF
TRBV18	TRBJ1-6	CASSRDRGDYSPLHF
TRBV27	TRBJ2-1	CAIQSLGDNEQFF
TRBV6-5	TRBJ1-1	CASSFHRLNTEAFF
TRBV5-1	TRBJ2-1	CASSFLPAIQFF
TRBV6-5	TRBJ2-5	CASIKSRGQETQYF
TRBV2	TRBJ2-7	CASLAGGTYEQYF
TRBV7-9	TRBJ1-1	CAIAQVGAVGTEAFF
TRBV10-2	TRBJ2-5	CASRLAGTETQYF
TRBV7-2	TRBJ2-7	CASSFSYEQYF
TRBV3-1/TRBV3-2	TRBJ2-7	CASSPRQGPDEQYF
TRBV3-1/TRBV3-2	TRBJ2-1	CASSHRGWAWFF
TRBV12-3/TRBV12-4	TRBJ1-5	CASSFAGDQPQHF
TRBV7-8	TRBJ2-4	CASSSLAGGGKNIQYF
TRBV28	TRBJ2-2	CASSLAGTNTGELFF
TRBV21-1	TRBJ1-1	CASSKVIIRGIGTEAFF
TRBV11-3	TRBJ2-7	CASSSDRYEQYF
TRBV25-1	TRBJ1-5	CASSESGGHQPQHF